Only a few counts were recorded for the clone carrying this T cell receptor (beta chain). As yet, its antigen is unknown. The data originate from a study of early T cells in non-severe SARS-CoV-2 infection. Individual cDNA molecules carried attached unique molecular identifiers. TCRdb redid the calling of the 5' RACE reads with MiXCR, one entry per CDR3 protein. There are around 50,000 distinct CDR3 sequences in the sample; around 10% occur only once, and roughly 10% lies in the top ten. The V and J ends lost 5 bases and 6 bases respectively, with 12 bases between them. Germline V gives CDR1 SGHNT, CDR2 YENEEA. The CDR3 length is 13 residues. Broader study findings: The study's VDJdb matching favored anti-spike CD8 responses and missed private and CD4 specificities.

Sequencing was performed on whole blood. The TCR originated in an adult who was a healthcare worker with PCR-confirmed SARS-CoV-2 infection or an uninfected control (not recorded which). The V call is TRBV11-3, the J call TRBJ2-3; TRBD1 might be the D (5 bases). The CDR3 loop is CASSAKGLDTQYF. The CDR3 bases are TGTGCCAGCAGCGCCAAGGGGTTGGATACGCAGTATTTT. The whole variable domain, remainder taken from reference TRBV11-3 and TRBJ2-3, is EAGVVQSPRYKIIEKKQPVAFWCNPISGHNTLYWYLQNLGQGPELLIRYENEEAVDDSQLPKDRFSAERLKGVDSTLKIQPAELGDSAVYLCASSAKGLDTQYFGPGTRLTVL.